One T cell receptor beta chain is described in this entry. Original processing methods: By means of reference gene primer amplification, nucleated cell counts were estimated. Here immunoSEQ multiplex PCR was the method, and the copy in TCRdb shows in-frame clones only, minus some. V, J and clone size reflect that table, while D and trimming were determined from the DNA. The sample consists of some 230,000 clones, 75% to 90% of them appearing once. Trimming at V came to 2 bases and at J to 3 bases, leaving 6 bases not matched to a gene. The CDR3 runs to 16 residues. CDR1 and CDR2 from the germline V gene are KGHSH and LQKENI. This specimen belongs to a study of blood T cell repertoires in COVID-19.

This TCR came from a man aged 30-40 years who had recovered from COVID-19. The sequencing input was peripheral blood. The chain is built from TRBV18 and TRBJ2-1, with 8 bases matching TRBD2. The CDR3 sequence is CASSPFESGGYNEQFF. The CDR3 DNA is TGTGCCAGCTCACCATTTGAGAGCGGGGGCTACAATGAGCAGTTCTTC. Supplemented by reference TRBV18 and TRBJ2-1, the full variable domain reads NAGVMQNPRHLVRRRGQEARLRCSPMKGHSHVYWYRQLPEEGLKFMVYLQKENIIDESGMPKERFSAEFPKEGPSILRIQQVVRGDSAAYFCASSPFESGGYNEQFFGPGTRLTVL.